The clone carrying this T cell receptor beta chain was seen repeatedly, ten times or more. Its specificity is not known. This sample was included in a study of metastatic and nonmetastatic thyroid tumors. Whole-study context: Blood and tumor or nodule tissue repertoires from malignant and benign thyroid patients were compared. The study's findings and limits: A significant increase in TCR beta diversity was reportedly seen in malignant thyroid tumors relative to benign nodules, in blood and tumor.

J was trimmed by 3 bases and V by 6 bases; bases with no gene match: 10. This CDR3 comprises 15 residues. The germline gives CDR1 DFQATT, CDR2 SNEGSKA (reference sequence). Not a single patient had been given any form of treatment at any point before undergoing thyroid surgery. TCRdb recomputed clones from the PCR reads via MiXCR. The sample has about 40,000 clones, less than 20% seen once. The chain has TRBV20-1 and TRBJ2-2, with 7 bases identical to TRBD1. The TCR sequence derives from a female donor with papillary thyroid cancer or a benign thyroid nodule (not recorded which). Some clones in this sample may be carry-over from other donors' samples. The sequenced material came from tumor tissue. CDR3 sequence: CSAPRQGSDTGELFF. CDR3 nucleotide sequence: TGCAGTGCCCCCCGACAGGGCAGTGACACCGGGGAGCTGTTTTTT.